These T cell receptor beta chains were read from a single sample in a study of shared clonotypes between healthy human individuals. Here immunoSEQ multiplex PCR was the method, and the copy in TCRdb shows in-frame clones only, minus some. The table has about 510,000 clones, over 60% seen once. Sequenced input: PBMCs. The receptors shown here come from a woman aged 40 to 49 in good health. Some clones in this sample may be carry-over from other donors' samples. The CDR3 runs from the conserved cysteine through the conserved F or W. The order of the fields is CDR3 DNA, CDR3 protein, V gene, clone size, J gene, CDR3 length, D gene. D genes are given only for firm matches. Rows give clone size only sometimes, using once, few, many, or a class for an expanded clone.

CDR3nt: TGTGCCAGCAGTCAGTTAGCGGGAGTTTCCTACAATGAGCAGTTCTTC
CDR3aa: CASSQLAGVSYNEQFF
v_gene: TRBV7-3
abundance: NA
j_gene: TRBJ2-1
len: 16
d_gene: TRBD2

CDR3nt: TGCGCCAGCAGCTTGGATGGGGTATCGGCGAATCAGCCCCAGCATTTT
CDR3aa: CASSLDGVSANQPQHF
v_gene: TRBV5-1
abundance: NA
j_gene: TRBJ1-5
len: 16
d_gene: NA

CDR3nt: TGTGCCAGCAGCTTATTCTCCTACGAGCAGTACTTC
CDR3aa: CASSLFSYEQYF
v_gene: TRBV5-4
abundance: NA
j_gene: TRBJ2-7
len: 12
d_gene: NA

CDR3nt: TGCAGCGGGGTCCCACGTGGGGTCCTCCAAGAGGCCCAGTACTTC
CDR3aa: CSGVPRGVLQEAQYF
v_gene: TRBV29-1
abundance: NA
j_gene: TRBJ2-5
len: 15
d_gene: NA

CDR3nt: TGTGCCAGCAGTAAGCAGCGGGAGGGATACGAGCAGTACTTC
CDR3aa: CASSKQREGYEQYF
v_gene: TRBV27
abundance: NA
j_gene: TRBJ2-7
len: 14
d_gene: TRBD2

CDR3nt: TGTGCCAGCAGTGGACCCCGACTAGCGGGAAGGAATACCGGGGAGCTGTTTTTT
CDR3aa: CASSGPRLAGRNTGELFF
v_gene: TRBV25-1
abundance: NA
j_gene: TRBJ2-2
len: 18
d_gene: TRBD2

CDR3nt: TGCGCCAGCAGCTTGGGGACAGGGGAGTTGGAGACCCAGTACTTC
CDR3aa: CASSLGTGELETQYF
v_gene: TRBV5-1
abundance: NA
j_gene: TRBJ2-5
len: 15
d_gene: TRBD1

CDR3nt: TGTGCCAGCAGCACGGACAGGGCTGAAAAACTGTTTTTT
CDR3aa: CASSTDRAEKLFF
v_gene: TRBV7-2
abundance: NA
j_gene: TRBJ1-4
len: 13
d_gene: TRBD1

CDR3nt: TGTGCCTGGAGTGTACAAGGAGATCAGCCCCAGCATTTT
CDR3aa: CAWSVQGDQPQHF
v_gene: TRBV30
abundance: few
j_gene: TRBJ1-5
len: 13
d_gene: NA

CDR3nt: TGTGCCAGCAGCTTGGTTTTAGCGTGGTCGGTCTTC
CDR3aa: CASSLVLAWSVF
v_gene: TRBV5-8
abundance: NA
j_gene: TRBJ2-1
len: 12
d_gene: NA

CDR3nt: TGTGCCTGGTCCCCCCCCGTTTGGGGGCCTGAGACCCAGTACTTC
CDR3aa: CAWSPPVWGPETQYF
v_gene: TRBV30
abundance: NA
j_gene: TRBJ2-5
len: 15
d_gene: NA

CDR3nt: TGTGCCAGCAGCTCTTCGGACAGGAACACTGAAGCTTTCTTT
CDR3aa: CASSSSDRNTEAFF
v_gene: TRBV11-2
abundance: NA
j_gene: TRBJ1-1
len: 14
d_gene: NA

CDR3nt: TGTGCCAGCAGTTTCGGGGGAGGCAATTACAATGAGCAGTTCTTC
CDR3aa: CASSFGGGNYNEQFF
v_gene: TRBV28
abundance: NA
j_gene: TRBJ2-1
len: 15
d_gene: NA

CDR3nt: TGTGCCAGCAGTTTCGGACAGGGGGCGCGGGGCTACACCTTC
CDR3aa: CASSFGQGARGYTF
v_gene: TRBV28
abundance: NA
j_gene: TRBJ1-2
len: 14
d_gene: TRBD1

CDR3nt: TGTGCCAGTAGGTTGCAGGGGTCGAACACTGAAGCTTACTTT
CDR3aa: CASRLQGSNTEAYF
v_gene: TRBV19
abundance: NA
j_gene: TRBJ1-1
len: 14
d_gene: NA